The present TCR beta chain was sequenced within a study of blood T cell repertoires in COVID-19. About the research overall: Acute and convalescent COVID-19 specimens originated in the United States, Italy and Spain.

Methods used by the authors: Reference gene primer amplification gave nucleated cell count estimates. Repertoires were generated with immunoSEQ multiplex PCR, while TCRdb's copy carries only in-frame clones and drops some. V and J calls and clone size are copied from that table; D and trimming were computed from the DNA. The sample records about 80,000 clones, 82% being singletons. Germline assignment: CDR1 SGHRS and CDR2 YFSETQ. This CDR3 has 14 residues. The J segment lost 8 bases and the V segment lost 0 bases, leaving 3 bases of the junction unmatched. The sequence came from a human donor in a cohort sampled during active COVID-19. This chain links TRBV5-1 with TRBJ1-4, with 8 bases identical to TRBD1. The sample consisted of peripheral blood. CDR3 coding DNA: TGCGCCAGCAGCTTGGGGACAGGGAGAGAAAAACTGTTTTTT. Its protein is CASSLGTGREKLFF.